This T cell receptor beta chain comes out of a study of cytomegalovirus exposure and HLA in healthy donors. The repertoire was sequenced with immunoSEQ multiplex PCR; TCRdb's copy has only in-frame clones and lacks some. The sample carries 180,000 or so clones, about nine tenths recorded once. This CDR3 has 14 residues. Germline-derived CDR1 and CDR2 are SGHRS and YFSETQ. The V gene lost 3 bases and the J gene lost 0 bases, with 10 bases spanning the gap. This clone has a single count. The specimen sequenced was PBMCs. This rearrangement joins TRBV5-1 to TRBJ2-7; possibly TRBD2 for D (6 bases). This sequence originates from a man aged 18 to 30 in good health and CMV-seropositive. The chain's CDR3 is CASSWGEPSYEQYF. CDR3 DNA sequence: TGCGCCAGCAGCTGGGGGGAGCCCTCCTACGAGCAGTACTTC. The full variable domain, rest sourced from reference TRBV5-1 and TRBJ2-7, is KAGVTQTPRYLIKTRGQQVTLSCSPISGHRSVSWYQQTPGQGLQFLFEYFSETQRNKGNFPGRFSGRQFSNSRSEMNVSTLELGDSALYLCASSWGEPSYEQYFGPGTRLTVT.